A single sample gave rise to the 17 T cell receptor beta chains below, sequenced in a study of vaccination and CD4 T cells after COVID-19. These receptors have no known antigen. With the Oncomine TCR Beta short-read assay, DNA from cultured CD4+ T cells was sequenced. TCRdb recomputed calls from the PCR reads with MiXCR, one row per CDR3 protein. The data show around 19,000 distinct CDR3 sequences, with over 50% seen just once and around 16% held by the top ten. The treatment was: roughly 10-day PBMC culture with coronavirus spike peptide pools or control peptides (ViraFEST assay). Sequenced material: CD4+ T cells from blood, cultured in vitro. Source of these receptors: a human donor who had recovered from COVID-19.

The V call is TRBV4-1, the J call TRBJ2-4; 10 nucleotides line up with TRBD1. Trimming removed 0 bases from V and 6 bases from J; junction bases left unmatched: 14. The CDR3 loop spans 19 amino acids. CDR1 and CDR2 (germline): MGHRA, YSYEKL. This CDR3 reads CASSQEARDRGGGANIQYF. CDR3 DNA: TGCGCCAGCAGCCAAGAGGCCCGGGACAGGGGCGGAGGGGCAAACATTCAGTACTTC.

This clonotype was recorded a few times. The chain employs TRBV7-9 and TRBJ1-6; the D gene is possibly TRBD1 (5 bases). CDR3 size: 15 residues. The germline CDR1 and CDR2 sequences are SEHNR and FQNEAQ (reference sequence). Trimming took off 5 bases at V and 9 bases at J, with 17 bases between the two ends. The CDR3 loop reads CASSRGDERSSPLHF. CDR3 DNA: TGTGCCAGCAGCAGGGGAGATGAACGGAGTTCACCCCTCCACTTT.

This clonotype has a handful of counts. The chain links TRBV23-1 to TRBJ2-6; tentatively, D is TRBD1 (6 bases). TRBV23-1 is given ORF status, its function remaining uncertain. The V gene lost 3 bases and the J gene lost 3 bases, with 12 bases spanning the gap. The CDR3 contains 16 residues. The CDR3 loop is CASSQRGGDGANVLTF. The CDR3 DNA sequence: TGCGCCAGCAGTCAGAGAGGGGGAGATGGGGCCAACGTCCTGACTTTC.

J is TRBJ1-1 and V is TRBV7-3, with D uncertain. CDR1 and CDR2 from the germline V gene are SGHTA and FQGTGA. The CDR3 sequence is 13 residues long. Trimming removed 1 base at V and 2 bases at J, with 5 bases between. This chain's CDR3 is CASSLSQNTEAFF. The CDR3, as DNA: TGTGCCAGCAGCTTAAGTCAAAACACTGAAGCTTTCTTT.

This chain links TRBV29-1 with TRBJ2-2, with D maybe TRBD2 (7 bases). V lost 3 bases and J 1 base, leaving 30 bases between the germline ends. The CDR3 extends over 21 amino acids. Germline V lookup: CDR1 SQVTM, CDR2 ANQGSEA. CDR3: CSVDCPGVGGRTKLNTGELFF. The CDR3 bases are TGCAGCGTTGACTGCCCAGGTGTCGGGGGGCGCACCAAACTGAACACCGGGGAGCTGTTTTTT.

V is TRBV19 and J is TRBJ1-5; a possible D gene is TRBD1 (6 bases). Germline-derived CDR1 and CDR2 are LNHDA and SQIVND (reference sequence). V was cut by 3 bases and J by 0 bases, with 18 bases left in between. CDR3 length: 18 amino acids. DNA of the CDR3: TGTGCCAGTAGTATGGTGATTCCAGGGGCGAATAGCAATCAGCCCCAGCATTTT. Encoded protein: CASSMVIPGANSNQPQHF.

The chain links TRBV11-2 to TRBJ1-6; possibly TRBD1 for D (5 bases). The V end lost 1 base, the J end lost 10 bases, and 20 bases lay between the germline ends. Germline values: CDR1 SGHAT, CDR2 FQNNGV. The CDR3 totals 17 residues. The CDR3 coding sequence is TGTGCCAGCAGCTTAGTTTTGGGAGGGGACGGATTCTCACCCCTCCACTTT. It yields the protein CASSLVLGGDGFSPLHF.

Here the CDR3 DNA reads TGCAGCGTCCGGGACCGCGACTATGGCTACACCTTC. Protein sequence: CSVRDRDYGYTF. This chain links TRBV29-1 with TRBJ1-2, with D possibly matching TRBD1 (5 bases). Looked up from germline, CDR1 is SQVTM and CDR2 is ANQGSEA. The CDR3 runs 12 residues. V shed 6 bases and J shed 3 bases, with 11 bases lying between them.

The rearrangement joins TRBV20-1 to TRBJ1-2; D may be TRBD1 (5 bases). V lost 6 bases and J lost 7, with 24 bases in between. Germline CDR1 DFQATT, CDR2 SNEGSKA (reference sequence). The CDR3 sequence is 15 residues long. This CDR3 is CSAPGRDSRRGGYTF. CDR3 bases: TGCAGTGCCCCCGGGAGGGACTCCAGGAGGGGTGGCTACACCTTC.

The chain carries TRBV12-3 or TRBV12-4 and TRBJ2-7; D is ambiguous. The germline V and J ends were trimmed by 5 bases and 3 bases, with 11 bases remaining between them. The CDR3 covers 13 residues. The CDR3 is CASSLLLFYEQYF. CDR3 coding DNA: TGTGCCAGCAGTCTCCTCCTATTCTACGAGCAGTACTTC.

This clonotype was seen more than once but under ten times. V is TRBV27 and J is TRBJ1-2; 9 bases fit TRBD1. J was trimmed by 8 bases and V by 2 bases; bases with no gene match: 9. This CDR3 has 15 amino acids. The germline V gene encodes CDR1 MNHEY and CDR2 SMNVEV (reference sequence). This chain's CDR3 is CASSLHRDRVGGYTF. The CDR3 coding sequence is TGTGCCAGCAGTTTACACCGGGACAGGGTAGGCGGCTACACCTTC.

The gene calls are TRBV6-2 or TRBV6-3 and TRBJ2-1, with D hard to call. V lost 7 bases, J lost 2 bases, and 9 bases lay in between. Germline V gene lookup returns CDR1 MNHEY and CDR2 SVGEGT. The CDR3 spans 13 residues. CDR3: CASNEPPYNEQFF. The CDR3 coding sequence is TGTGCCAGCAACGAACCACCCTACAATGAGCAGTTCTTC.

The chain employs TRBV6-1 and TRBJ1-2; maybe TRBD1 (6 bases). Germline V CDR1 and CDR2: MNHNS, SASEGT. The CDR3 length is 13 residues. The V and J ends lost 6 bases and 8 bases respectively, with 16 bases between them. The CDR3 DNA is TGTGCCAGCAGACCTACAGGGCATCGAGGCTACACCTTC. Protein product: CASRPTGHRGYTF.

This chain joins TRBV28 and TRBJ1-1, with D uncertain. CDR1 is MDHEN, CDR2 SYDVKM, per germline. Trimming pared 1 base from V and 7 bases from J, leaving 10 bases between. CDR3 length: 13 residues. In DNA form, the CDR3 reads TGTGCCAGCAGTTTATCAATTACACATGAAGCTTTCTTT. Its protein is CASSLSITHEAFF.

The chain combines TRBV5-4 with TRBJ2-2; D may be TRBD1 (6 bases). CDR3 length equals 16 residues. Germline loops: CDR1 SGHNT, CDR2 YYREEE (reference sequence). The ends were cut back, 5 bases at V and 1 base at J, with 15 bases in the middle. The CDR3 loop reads CASRDPVQGNTGELFF. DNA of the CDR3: TGTGCCAGCAGGGATCCGGTACAGGGGAACACCGGGGAGCTGTTTTTT.

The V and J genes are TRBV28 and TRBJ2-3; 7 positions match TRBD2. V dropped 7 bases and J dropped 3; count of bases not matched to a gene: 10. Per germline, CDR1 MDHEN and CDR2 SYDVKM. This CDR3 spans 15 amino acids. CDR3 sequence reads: CASTMGRAGTDTQYF. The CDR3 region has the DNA TGTGCCAGCACGATGGGGAGGGCCGGTACAGATACGCAGTATTTT.

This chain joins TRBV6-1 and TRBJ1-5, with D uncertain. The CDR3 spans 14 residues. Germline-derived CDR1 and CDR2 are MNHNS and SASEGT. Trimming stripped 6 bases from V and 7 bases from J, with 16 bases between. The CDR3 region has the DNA TGTGCCAGCAGACGGCTTCTTGGAGGCCAGCCCCAGCATTTT. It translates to CASRRLLGGQPQHF.